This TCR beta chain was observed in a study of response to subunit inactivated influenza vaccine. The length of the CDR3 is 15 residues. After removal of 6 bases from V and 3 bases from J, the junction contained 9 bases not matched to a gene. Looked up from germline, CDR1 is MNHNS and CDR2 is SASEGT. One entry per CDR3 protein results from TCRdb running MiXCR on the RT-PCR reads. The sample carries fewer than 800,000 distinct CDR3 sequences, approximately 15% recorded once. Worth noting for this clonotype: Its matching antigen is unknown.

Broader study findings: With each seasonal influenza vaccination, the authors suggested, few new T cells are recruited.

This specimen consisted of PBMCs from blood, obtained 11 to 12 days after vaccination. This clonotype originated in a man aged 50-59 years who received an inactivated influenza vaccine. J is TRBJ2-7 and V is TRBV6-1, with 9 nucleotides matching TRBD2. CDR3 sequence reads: CASRRGAGGDYEQYF. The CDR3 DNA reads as TGTGCCAGCAGAAGAGGAGCGGGGGGAGACTACGAGCAGTACTTC.